Below, 5 T cell receptor beta chains from the same sample are listed, as sequenced in a study of regulatory T cells in long-lasting Graves disease (dated by TCRdb to the early 2020s). The library was generated by multiplex PCR. The sequencer was an Illumina HiSeq 4000. TCR beta libraries were built with iRepertoire HTBI primers and Arm-PCR amplification of CDR3 regions. TCRdb reanalyzed the raw reads on its own, using fastp at Q25 for trimming and MiXCR for clone calling, and kept in-frame beta chains. For every CDR3 protein sequence, its rows merge into one entry that carries the most common genes and DNA. This sample lists about 210,000 distinct CDR3 sequences; approximately 18% were detected once. Roughly 10% of the sample is taken by the ten largest. In the paper's terms, the time point label means: newly diagnosed GD, antithyroid drugs for less than 3 months. RNA was extracted from PBMCs in TRIzol for both TCR sequencing and RNA sequencing.

The same specimen was also included in a second study, on T cells in Graves' hyperthyroidism and ophthalmopathy.

This sample comprised peripheral blood mononuclear cells (PBMCs), obtained at new diagnosis, from a patient treated with antithyroid drugs. The origin of the receptors is a woman aged 25 to 45 with Graves disease. Donor details come from another sample of the same person, matched by shared clones.

Notes on this clonotype: A much larger clone differs by one base, so this may be a read error. The CDR3 nucleotides are TGTGCCAGCAGTGAAGGTGGGAAGGCGAGTGGCTACATCTTC. This sequence encodes CASSEGGKASGYIF. The rearrangement links TRBV25-1 to TRBJ1-2; D ambiguous. The CDR3 loop spans 14 amino acids. The V gene's germline CDR1 is MGHDK and CDR2 SYGVNS.

Ten or more counts support this clonotype. This likely comes from a read error, as the CDR3 has no conserved phenylalanine or tryptophan at its end. The chain uses TRBV28 and TRBJ1-3; D call uncertain. This CDR3 comprises 15 residues. The V end lost 8 bases, the J end lost 1 base, and 15 bases lay between the germline ends. CDR1 is MDHEN, CDR2 SYDVKM, per germline. CDR3 amino acids: CASLSPPGSGNTIYS. The CDR3 DNA is TGTGCCAGCCTTTCCCCCCCGGGGTCTGGAAACACCATATATTCT.

This clonotype was seen many times. The chain couples TRBV6-1 to TRBJ1-5; D call uncertain. The CDR3 has 12 residues. Trimming shortened V by 2 bases and J by 9 bases, and 8 bases separated the two germline ends. Germline CDR1 reads MNHNS; CDR2 reads SASEGT. This CDR3 reads CASSERGWPQHF. The CDR3 DNA follows: TGTGCCAGCAGTGAAAGAGGGTGGCCCCAGCATTTT.

The chain employs TRBV10-2 and TRBJ2-1, with D unresolved. There are 11 residues in the CDR3. Trimming removed 3 bases from V and 12 bases from J, with 9 bases in between. Germline lookup yields CDR1 WSHSY and CDR2 SAAADI. The CDR3 region has the DNA TGCGCCAGCAGTGACCGAGCTTGGCAGTTCTTC. Amino acids: CASSDRAWQFF.

This clonotype was observed at least ten times. The V and J genes are TRBV20-1 and TRBJ2-1; the D is unclear. The CDR3 runs to 10 residues. V was trimmed by 3 bases and J by 8 bases, leaving 5 bases between them. Germline lookup yields CDR1 DFQATT and CDR2 SNEGSKA (reference sequence). CDR3 protein: CSASPHEQFF. The CDR3 region has the DNA TGCAGTGCTAGTCCCCATGAGCAGTTCTTC.